The subject of this entry is one T cell receptor beta chain. The data are from a study of blood T cell repertoires in COVID-19. Looking at the study overall: Material from acute and convalescent COVID-19 was sourced from the United States, Italy and Spain. PBMCs, B-cell-depleted T cells, or T cells were the source of the cDNA or gDNA that made up the material.

The CDR3 totals 16 residues. The J segment lost 7 bases and the V segment lost 5 bases, leaving 12 bases of the junction unmatched. Germline V lookup: CDR1 LNHDA, CDR2 SQIVND (reference sequence). Study processing details: Estimated nucleated cell counts came from reference gene primer amplification. Assay used: immunoSEQ multiplex PCR; TCRdb lists only in-frame clones, some missing. V, J and clone size derive from that table, while D and trimming were established from the DNA sequence. The sample lists 53,000 or so clones; 60% to 80% were seen once. This chain connects TRBV19 to TRBJ2-1; 9 bases are a match to TRBD1. Sequences were obtained from peripheral blood. This TCR was recovered from a man in his 70s with active or convalescent COVID-19. CDR3 loop: CASSGSDRGNGNEQFF. Here the CDR3 DNA reads TGTGCCAGTAGTGGGTCGGACAGGGGAAACGGGAATGAGCAGTTCTTC.